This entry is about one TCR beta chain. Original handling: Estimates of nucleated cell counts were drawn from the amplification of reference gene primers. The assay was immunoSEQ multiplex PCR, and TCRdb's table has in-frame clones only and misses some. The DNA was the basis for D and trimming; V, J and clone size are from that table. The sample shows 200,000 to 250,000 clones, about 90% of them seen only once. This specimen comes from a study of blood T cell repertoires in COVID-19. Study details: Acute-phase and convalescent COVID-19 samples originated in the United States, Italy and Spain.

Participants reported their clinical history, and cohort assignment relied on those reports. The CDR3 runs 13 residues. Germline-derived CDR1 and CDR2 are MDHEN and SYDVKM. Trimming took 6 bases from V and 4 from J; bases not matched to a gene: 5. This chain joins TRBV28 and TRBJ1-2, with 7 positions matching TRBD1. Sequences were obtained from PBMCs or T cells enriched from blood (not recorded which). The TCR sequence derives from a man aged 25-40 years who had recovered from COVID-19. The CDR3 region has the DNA TGTGCCAGCAGCCCGGGACAGATCTATGGCTACACCTTC. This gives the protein CASSPGQIYGYTF.